This T cell receptor (beta chain) was recovered during a study of T cells in Graves' hyperthyroidism and ophthalmopathy. Points from the study as a whole: Most expanded thyroid clonotypes above 0.001 recurred in blood. In validation, the model predicted ophthalmopathy. These predictions came a median roughly six months before onset.

The TCR beta CDR3 regions underwent amplification using RNA transcripts as the source. A set of HTBI primers served as the primers for a first-round RT-PCR of the TCR CDR3. TCRdb reanalysed the multiplex PCR reads using MiXCR and keeps one entry per CDR3 protein. This sample carries around 690,000 distinct CDR3 sequences, around 15% of them seen once, and the ten largest clones take 15% to 18%. Graves' hyperthyroidism without ophthalmopathy progression within 18 months was termed stable. From more than 8 ml of fresh peripheral blood, PBMCs were isolated. In its sample, this clonotype was seen a few times. The antigen is not known. The source is a man in his fifties or sixties with Graves' hyperthyroidism. The sequencing sample was made of blood.

The CDR3 here is CASSPGLAKSSYNEQFF. The CDR3 DNA sequence: TGCGCCAGCAGTCCTGGACTAGCCAAGAGCTCCTACAATGAGCAGTTCTTC. This chain connects TRBV4-1 to TRBJ2-1; 8 nucleotides line up with TRBD2. CDR1 and CDR2 (germline): MGHRA, YSYEKL. The V gene end was trimmed by 6 bases and the J gene end by 0 bases; junction bases not matched to a gene: 10. The CDR3 extends over 17 amino acids.